Below are 32 T cell receptor beta chains sequenced from a single sample in a study of CD8 T cells in Susac syndrome. After extraction with the RNeasy kit, about 0.5 to 1 ug of the RNA was reverse transcribed using random hexamers. Using its own MiXCR run on the immunoSEQ multiplex PCR reads, TCRdb lists one record per CDR3 protein. The sample contains approximately 150,000 distinct CDR3 sequences, almost 96% of which appear only once. The material sequenced was CD4+ T cells from PBMCs. The source is a human donor with Susac syndrome.

In this sample, this clonotype turned up once. This chain links TRBV7-9 with TRBJ1-2; 7 bases line up with TRBD1. The germline CDR1 and CDR2 sequences are SEHNR and FQNEAQ (reference sequence). CDR3 length: 14 residues. The J segment lost 5 bases and the V segment lost 1 base, leaving 4 bases of the junction unmatched. The CDR3: CASSLGQGLYGYTF. The CDR3 DNA is TGTGCCAGCAGCTTAGGACAGGGTTTGTATGGCTACACCTTC.

J is TRBJ2-3 and V is TRBV3-1, with TRBD2 matching 11 bases. This CDR3 contains 14 residues. CDR1 and CDR2 from the germline V gene are LGHDT and YNNKEL (reference sequence). Losses at the gene ends were 6 bases for V and 6 bases for J; bases not matched to a gene: 5. CDR3 sequence reads: CASRRGLAADTQYF. DNA of the CDR3: TGTGCCAGCAGGCGGGGACTAGCGGCGGATACGCAGTATTTT.

This chain links TRBV27 with TRBJ2-2, with 10 bases identical to TRBD2. CDR3 size: 15 residues. V dropped 7 bases and J dropped 2; count of bases not matched to a gene: 4. Germline V gene lookup returns CDR1 MNHEY and CDR2 SMNVEV (reference sequence). The CDR3: CASKASGRNTGELFF. The DNA for the CDR3 is TGTGCCAGCAAGGCTAGCGGGAGAAACACCGGGGAGCTGTTTTTT.

The chain uses TRBV28 and TRBJ2-7; 7 bases are shared with TRBD1. The CDR3 consists of 11 residues. In germline, CDR1 is MDHEN, CDR2 SYDVKM. The V and J ends lost 7 bases and 6 bases, in that order; junction bases with no gene match: 3. CDR3 nucleotide sequence: TGTGCCAGCACTAGGACAGGCGAGCAGTACTTC. Its protein is CASTRTGEQYF.

The chain is built from TRBV6-5 and TRBJ1-1; D perhaps matches TRBD1 (6 bases). The germline V and J ends were trimmed by 8 bases and 4 bases, with 14 bases remaining between them. This CDR3 contains 13 residues. Germline V gene data show CDR1 as MNHEY and CDR2 as SVGAGI. Written as DNA, the CDR3 is TGTGCCAGCGGGAAACAGGGAACCACTGAAGCTTTCTTT. It encodes CASGKQGTTEAFF.

The chain has TRBV4-1 and TRBJ2-7; perhaps TRBD2 as D (6 bases). Trimming removed 1 base from V and 4 bases from J, with 11 bases in between. The CDR3 length is 14 residues. CDR1 is MGHRA, CDR2 YSYEKL, per germline. CDR3 loop: CASSQVVAGYEQYF. DNA of the CDR3: TGCGCCAGCAGCCAAGTGGTGGCGGGGTACGAGCAGTACTTC.

This clonotype was seen more than once but under ten times. The chain combines TRBV3-1 with TRBJ1-2; D is ambiguous. Germline loops: CDR1 LGHDT, CDR2 YNNKEL (reference sequence). The CDR3 is 12 amino acids. Between the trimmed V and J ends, which lost 3 bases and 8 bases, there was a span of 10 bases. The CDR3 loop reads CASSQDPGGYTF. Written as DNA, the CDR3 is TGTGCCAGCAGCCAGGACCCTGGCGGCTACACCTTC.

This chain connects TRBV15 to TRBJ1-4; no definite D call. The CDR3 has 16 amino acids. With 1 base removed from V and 8 bases from J, the gap between germline ends came to 17 bases. CDR1 LNHNV and CDR2 YYDKDF come from the germline V gene (reference sequence). The CDR3 sequence is CATSRGGGHVGEKLFF. In DNA form, the CDR3 reads TGTGCCACCAGCAGAGGAGGCGGGCACGTCGGGGAAAAACTGTTTTTT.

J is TRBJ2-1 and V is TRBV3-1; D might be TRBD2 (5 bases). V lost 0 bases to trimming and J lost 6 bases, with 9 bases between them. Germline lookup yields CDR1 LGHDT and CDR2 YNNKEL (reference sequence). This CDR3 is 14 amino acids long. This CDR3 is CASSQDFLANEQFF. Written as DNA, the CDR3 is TGTGCCAGCAGCCAAGATTTCCTAGCCAATGAGCAGTTCTTC.

The CDR3 here is CASGIEAKNIQYF. In DNA form, the CDR3 reads TGTGCCAGCGGGATTGAGGCCAAAAACATTCAGTACTTC. V is TRBV11-2 and J is TRBJ2-4; D call uncertain. This CDR3 has 13 residues. V lost 8 bases to trimming and J lost 1 base, with 9 bases between them. Germline values: CDR1 SGHAT, CDR2 FQNNGV.

Only a few counts were recorded for this clonotype. The chain links TRBV28 to TRBJ2-1, with unresolved D. Trimming took off 2 bases at V and 4 bases at J, with 3 bases between the two ends. CDR3 length equals 12 residues. Germline lookup yields CDR1 MDHEN and CDR2 SYDVKM. CDR3 sequence reads: CASSLGYNEQFF. The CDR3 coding sequence is TGTGCCAGCAGTTTAGGGTACAATGAGCAGTTCTTC.

The chain employs TRBV12-3 or TRBV12-4 and TRBJ2-7; 8 positions match TRBD2. The CDR3 totals 14 residues. J lost 2 bases, V lost 7 bases, and 7 bases had no gene match. The DNA of the CDR3 is TGTGCCAGCACCCAAGGCGGGGGGACCTACGAGCAGTACTTC. Protein product: CASTQGGGTYEQYF.

This clonotype showed up just once. This sequence joins TRBV6-6 and TRBJ1-2, with TRBD1 matching 9 bases. The CDR3 spans 13 residues. Trimming cost V 8 bases and J 5 bases; bases outside gene matches: 6. Germline-derived CDR1 and CDR2 are MNHNY and SVGAGI (reference sequence). CDR3 DNA: TGTGCCAGCCAAGGGGGGACAGGGTATGGCTACACCTTC. Residues: CASQGGTGYGYTF.

The chain employs TRBV20-1 and TRBJ1-1; maybe TRBD1 (5 bases). This CDR3 contains 12 residues. V was shortened by 6 bases and J by 0 bases, with 8 bases between the two germline ends. Germline V gene lookup returns CDR1 DFQATT and CDR2 SNEGSKA (reference sequence). The CDR3 nucleotides are TGCAGTGCCCCGGACATGAACACTGAAGCTTTCTTT. Translated, it gives CSAPDMNTEAFF.

The genes are TRBV28 and TRBJ2-1; 7 positions agree with TRBD2. Unmatched junction bases numbered 7, after V lost 2 bases and J lost 6 bases. The CDR3 extends over 15 amino acids. Per the germline V gene, CDR1 is MDHEN and CDR2 is SYDVKM. CDR3: CASSLRRGYGNEQFF. CDR3 sequence (DNA): TGTGCCAGCAGTTTAAGGCGGGGGTATGGCAATGAGCAGTTCTTC.

The rearrangement links TRBV29-1 to TRBJ2-6; D gene ambiguous. Trimming left V 4 bases short and J 4 bases short, with 8 bases between. Germline lookup yields CDR1 SQVTM and CDR2 ANQGSEA. This CDR3 has 13 amino acids. This chain's CDR3 is CSVGASGANVLTF. CDR3 in DNA: TGCAGCGTTGGGGCTTCCGGGGCCAACGTCCTGACTTTC.

J is TRBJ1-4 and V is TRBV18, with D possibly matching TRBD1 (5 bases). Trimming took 0 bases from V and 7 from J, leaving 9 bases between them. The CDR3 covers 14 residues. Germline V gene sequence: CDR1 KGHSH, CDR2 LQKENI. The CDR3 nucleotides are TGTGCCAGCTCACCACCAGGACAAGTTGAAAAACTGTTTTTT. Amino acid sequence: CASSPPGQVEKLFF. Looking up the rest from reference TRBV18 and TRBJ1-4 gives the full variable domain: NAGVMQNPRHLVRRRGQEARLRCSPMKGHSHVYWYRQLPEEGLKFMVYLQKENIIDESGMPKERFSAEFPKEGPSILRIQQVVRGDSAAYFCASSPPGQVEKLFFGSGTQLSVL.

This chain uses TRBV7-9 with TRBJ1-4; unclear D gene. Germline-derived CDR1 and CDR2 are SEHNR and FQNEAQ (reference sequence). V dropped 5 bases and J dropped 4 bases, with 11 bases sitting between them. This CDR3 has 14 amino acids. DNA of the CDR3: TGTGCCAGCAGCCCCGGACGGGATAATGAAAAACTGTTTTTT. It yields the protein CASSPGRDNEKLFF.

This clonotype was counted only a few times. The chain carries TRBV2 and TRBJ1-1; D perhaps matches TRBD1 (5 bases). V gave up 4 bases and J gave up 1 base, with 7 bases separating them. CDR1 and CDR2 from the germline V gene are SNHLY and FYNNEI. The CDR3 has 13 residues. The CDR3 sequence is CASSADRNTEAFF. The CDR3, as DNA: TGTGCCAGCAGTGCAGACAGGAACACTGAAGCTTTCTTT.

The chain recombines TRBV12-3 or TRBV12-4 with TRBJ1-4, with 7 positions matching TRBD1. J was trimmed by 7 bases and V by 5 bases; bases with no gene match: 10. The CDR3 is made up of 15 amino acids. The DNA of the CDR3 is TGTGCCAGCAGTACAACGACAGGGAAGCGTGAAAAACTGTTTTTT. Protein product: CASSTTTGKREKLFF.

V usage is TRBV4-1 and J usage is TRBJ2-7; D is unclear. Germline loops: CDR1 MGHRA, CDR2 YSYEKL. Between the trimmed V and J ends, which lost 1 base and 6 bases, there was a span of 10 bases. This CDR3 is built from 13 residues. The CDR3 protein is CASSQVGGIEQYF. The CDR3 bases are TGCGCCAGCAGCCAAGTAGGTGGGATCGAGCAGTACTTC.

The rearrangement uses TRBV12-3 or TRBV12-4 and TRBJ2-2; a weak D match, TRBD1 (7 bases). V dropped 6 bases and J dropped 4 bases, with 15 bases sitting between them. The CDR3 consists of 15 residues. The CDR3 spells CASSPRQGGTGELFF. The CDR3, as DNA: TGTGCCAGCAGCCCCCGGCAGGGGGGCACCGGGGAGCTGTTTTTT.

The chain is built from TRBV3-1 and TRBJ2-7; TRBD1 aligns across 8 bases. After removal of 3 bases from V and 2 bases from J, the junction contained 9 bases not matched to a gene. Germline values: CDR1 LGHDT, CDR2 YNNKEL (reference sequence). The CDR3 spans 16 residues. The CDR3 spells CASSQNRDRSPYEQYF. The CDR3 bases are TGTGCCAGCAGCCAGAACCGGGACAGGAGTCCCTACGAGCAGTACTTC.

This clonotype occurred a few times. The genes are TRBV3-1 and TRBJ2-1; D gene ambiguous. The CDR3 is 12 residues long. CDR1 is LGHDT and CDR2 is YNNKEL in the germline V gene (reference sequence). V was clipped by 3 bases and J by 6 bases, with 6 bases between them. The CDR3 bases are TGTGCCAGCAGCCAGACTTCCAATGAGCAGTTCTTC. This codes for CASSQTSNEQFF.

This chain uses TRBV14 with TRBJ1-5; 7 positions agree with TRBD1. This CDR3 has 18 residues. Looked up from germline, CDR1 is SGHDN and CDR2 is FVKESK. V trimming: 0 bases; J trimming: 5 bases; junction bases outside the gene matches: 13. This CDR3 reads CASSQEEREGGFDQPQHF. DNA of the CDR3: TGTGCCAGCAGCCAAGAAGAGCGGGAAGGGGGCTTCGATCAGCCCCAGCATTTT.

This rearrangement joins TRBV3-1 to TRBJ2-5; unclear D gene. CDR3 length: 14 residues. CDR1 is LGHDT, CDR2 YNNKEL, per germline (reference sequence). V lost 1 base and J lost 4, with 10 bases in between. The DNA for the CDR3 is TGTGCCAGCAGCCAAGTCTTGAGCCTAGAGACCCAGTACTTC. Amino acids: CASSQVLSLETQYF.

This clonotype came up a few times. V is TRBV12-3 or TRBV12-4 and J is TRBJ2-7; D might be TRBD1 (6 bases). The CDR3 contains 13 residues. Trimming pared 3 bases from V and 2 bases from J, leaving 8 bases between. DNA for the CDR3: TGTGCCAGCAGTTTCGGACAGCCCTACGAGCAGTACTTC. Translating gives CASSFGQPYEQYF.

The V gene is TRBV25-1, the J gene TRBJ1-4; D perhaps matches TRBD1 (5 bases). The CDR3 consists of 16 residues. Germline lookup yields CDR1 MGHDK and CDR2 SYGVNS. The germline V and J ends were trimmed by 1 base and 7 bases, with 16 bases remaining between them. The CDR3 bases are TGTGCCAGCAGTGAATGGGGCTCAGGCTCTGGTGAAAAACTGTTTTTT. This codes for CASSEWGSGSGEKLFF.

V usage is TRBV20-1 and J usage is TRBJ2-4; TRBD2 is a possible D gene (6 bases). V was trimmed by 5 bases and J by 3 bases, leaving 14 bases between them. CDR1 and CDR2 from the germline V gene are DFQATT and SNEGSKA (reference sequence). This CDR3 spans 14 amino acids. CDR3 in amino acids: CSAEGWGVKNIQYF. The CDR3 DNA follows: TGCAGTGCTGAGGGGTGGGGGGTCAAAAACATTCAGTACTTC.

This chain links TRBV20-1 with TRBJ1-2; D possibly corresponds to TRBD1 (6 bases). Germline CDR1 and CDR2: DFQATT and SNEGSKA (reference sequence). CDR3 size: 11 residues. Trimming cost V 5 bases and J 7 bases, with 11 bases left between them. CDR3 DNA sequence: TGCAGTGCTGGCAGGGGCGGTGGCTACACCTTC. Translating it yields CSAGRGGGYTF.

The chain joins TRBV6-2 or TRBV6-3 to TRBJ1-5; D may be TRBD1 (6 bases). Trimming stripped 2 bases from V and 5 bases from J, with 10 bases between. The V gene's germline CDR1 is MNHEY and CDR2 SVGEGT. This CDR3 spans 14 amino acids. The CDR3 DNA sequence: TGTGCCAGCAGTTACAGGAGGGGGGATCAGCCCCAGCATTTT. Translated: CASSYRRGDQPQHF.

The chain has TRBV19 and TRBJ1-2; D ambiguous. Per germline, CDR1 LNHDA and CDR2 SQIVND (reference sequence). V was shortened by 8 bases and J by 8 bases, with 12 bases between the two germline ends. This CDR3 has 11 amino acids. CDR3 nucleotides: TGTGCCAGTGGACGACAAGGGGGCTACACCTTC. Translation: CASGRQGGYTF.